The present TCR beta chain was sequenced within a study of OX40 agonist ivuxolimab in advanced cancers. The sampling schedule covered blood at baseline, cycle 4 day 1, and cycle 7 day 1. Method: immunoSEQ multiplex PCR; TCRdb's copy keeps in-frame clones and lacks some. The sample records 90,000 to 100,000 clones, around nine tenths being singletons. Concerning this clone itself: Its antigen is as yet unknown.

The CDR3 extends over 15 amino acids. V trimming: 6 bases; J trimming: 2 bases; junction bases outside the gene matches: 4. Germline assignment: CDR1 LNHDA and CDR2 SQIVND (reference sequence). Whole-study findings and limits: Circulating CD4+ and CD8+ T cells showed clonal expansion by week 6 at 0.1 to 3.0 mg/kg.

The chain employs TRBV19 and TRBJ2-6; 7 bases line up with TRBD2. The source of this sequence is an adult with an advanced solid tumor such as melanoma, head and neck, liver or kidney cancer. The sample consisted of CD4+ or CD8+ T cells sorted from blood, taken in a trial of the OX40 agonist ivuxolimab. The CDR3 nucleotides read TGTGCCAGTAGGCCGGGGAGGGCTGGGGCCAACGTCCTGACTTTC. Residues: CASRPGRAGANVLTF.